Detailed here is one T cell receptor beta chain. This specimen belongs to a study of blood T cell repertoires in COVID-19. Study overall: The United States, Italy and Spain provided the acute and convalescent COVID-19 samples.

Seattle patients were enrolled during active infection and followed longitudinally. In the original workflow: Amplification of reference gene primers provided the estimated nucleated cell counts. The assay was immunoSEQ multiplex PCR, and TCRdb's table has in-frame clones only and misses some. The V and J calls and clone size come from that table; D and trimming were worked out from the DNA. The sample lists some 200,000 clones, just under 90% seen once, with approximately 12% in the top ten. The sequencing input was peripheral blood. This receptor was identified in a woman in her 70s with COVID-19, enrolled during active disease.

CDR3 protein: CASSYSLAGSYNEQFF. The CDR3 DNA follows: TGTGCCAGCAGCTATAGTTTAGCGGGATCCTACAATGAGCAGTTCTTC. This chain uses TRBV7-9 with TRBJ2-1, with 8 bases aligning to TRBD2. The junction had 6 bases not matched to a gene; V was cut back by 4 bases and J by 1 base. The CDR3 is 16 amino acids. Germline V CDR1 and CDR2: SEHNR, FQNEAQ (reference sequence).